The 32 T cell receptor beta chains below were found in one sample sequenced in a study of spatial heterogeneity in lung cancer. Via MiXCR, TCRdb re-called the 5' RACE reads, giving one row per CDR3 protein. The table lists 48,000 or so distinct CDR3 sequences, about 5.8% of them singletons, with around 10% in the top ten. Noted time point: sample taken at primary tumor resection. Material for sequencing was whole RNA from tumor, nontumor lung or frozen PBMC, left unsorted. The sample in question was PBMCs, obtained at surgery. Source of these receptors: a male donor with early-stage non-small cell lung cancer.

This clonotype was counted many times. The rearrangement links TRBV6-2 or TRBV6-3 to TRBJ1-1; possible D gene TRBD1, 6 bases. The germline V gene encodes CDR1 MNHEY and CDR2 SVGEGT. Trimming took 4 bases from V and 9 from J, leaving 12 bases between them. There are 12 residues in the CDR3. In DNA form, the CDR3 reads TGTGCCAGCAGTTCCCCCCAGGGGAAAGCTTTCTTT. It translates to CASSSPQGKAFF.

In this sample, this clonotype turned up many times. The chain employs TRBV29-1 and TRBJ2-7; D is unclear. CDR1 and CDR2 (germline): SQVTM, ANQGSEA. The length of the CDR3 is 11 residues. V was shortened by 6 bases and J by 3 bases, with 9 bases between the two germline ends. Written as DNA, the CDR3 is TGCAGCGTCCGGAGTAGCTACGAGCAGTACTTC. Its protein product is CSVRSSYEQYF.

This sequence joins TRBV4-2 and TRBJ2-2; 8 bases are shared with TRBD1. Germline values: CDR1 LGHNA, CDR2 YNFKEQ. There are 15 residues in the CDR3. V lost 4 bases and J lost 3; bases outside the gene matches: 4. The CDR3 protein is CASSPGQGYTGELFF. In nucleotides, the CDR3 is TGTGCCAGCAGCCCAGGACAGGGCTACACCGGGGAGCTGTTTTTT.

This clonotype was counted at least ten times. V and J are TRBV11-2 and TRBJ2-1; D assignment may be TRBD1 or TRBD2 (5 bases each). Trimming removed 2 bases from V and 4 bases from J, with 24 bases in between. In germline, CDR1 is SGHAT, CDR2 FQNNGV. The CDR3 consists of 19 residues. DNA of the CDR3: TGTGCCAGCAGCTTATTCCCCGGGACGAATTACCTCAAATACAATGAGCAGTTCTTC. This sequence encodes CASSLFPGTNYLKYNEQFF.

This clonotype occurred many times. The rearrangement joins TRBV10-3 to TRBJ1-2; no firm D call. The CDR3 has 14 amino acids. Germline CDR1 is ENHRY and CDR2 is SYGVKD. Trimming cost V 4 bases and J 2 bases, with 11 bases left between them. CDR3 bases: TGTGCCATCAGTGGTGGCAGAGAGAACTATGGCTACACCTTC. Its translation: CAISGGRENYGYTF.

This clonotype has ten or more counts. The V call is TRBV25-1, the J call TRBJ2-3; 7 nucleotides align to TRBD2. The CDR3 length is 15 residues. CDR1 is MGHDK and CDR2 is SYGVNS in the germline V gene. The ends lost 4 bases at V and 3 bases at J; junction bases unmatched: 7. CDR3 nucleotide sequence: TGTGCCAGCAGTGTCCCGGGAGGCGGGACAGATACGCAGTATTTT. Translation gives CASSVPGGGTDTQYF.

This clonotype was observed many times. The chain is built from TRBV11-2 and TRBJ2-2; possible D gene TRBD1, 5 bases. The V end was cut by 0 bases, the J end by 1 base, with 12 bases between. The CDR3 has 17 amino acids. Germline loops: CDR1 SGHAT, CDR2 FQNNGV. This chain's CDR3 is CASSLDRGSGNTGELFF. For the CDR3, the DNA is TGTGCCAGCAGCTTAGATAGGGGATCAGGGAACACCGGGGAGCTGTTTTTT.

In this sample, this clonotype turned up many times. This chain uses TRBV7-8 with TRBJ2-7; TRBD1 matches 11 bases. Trimming removed 5 bases from V and 3 bases from J; junction bases left unmatched: 6. The CDR3 totals 15 residues. Germline CDR1 is SGHVS and CDR2 is FQNEAQ. CDR3 DNA sequence: TGTGCCAGCAGCCCTGGACAGGGGGCAGGCTACGAGCAGTACTTC. As protein: CASSPGQGAGYEQYF.

This clonotype was found a few times. A junction end diverges from the germline sequence, so it may reflect a read error. The chain employs TRBV6-6 and TRBJ1-2, with D unresolved. Germline loops: CDR1 MNHNY, CDR2 SVGAGI (reference sequence). This CDR3 has 12 residues. The CDR3 here is CASSYEVVGYTF. The CDR3 DNA follows: TGTGCTAGCAGTTACGAGGTGGTCGGCTACACCTTC.

This clonotype showed up many times. The J gene is TRBJ2-5, the V gene TRBV28; TRBD2 matches at 10 bases. V shed 7 bases and J 5 bases; nucleotides not matched to a gene: 1. This CDR3 has 12 residues. Germline values: CDR1 MDHEN, CDR2 SYDVKM. CDR3 DNA: TGTGCCAGCACTAGCGGGAGTGAGACCCAGTACTTC. It yields the protein CASTSGSETQYF.

This clonotype came up many times. The rearrangement joins TRBV7-9 to TRBJ1-1; the D gene is possibly TRBD1 (6 bases). V gave up 5 bases and J gave up 4 bases, with 17 bases separating them. The CDR3 length is 15 residues. The germline V gene has CDR1 SEHNR and CDR2 FQNEAQ (reference sequence). The CDR3 nucleotides are TGTGCCAGCAGCGCCGGGACAAGCGGGCGCACTGAAGCTTTCTTT. It translates to CASSAGTSGRTEAFF.

This clonotype appeared many times. The chain carries TRBV4-1 and TRBJ2-1; D is possibly TRBD1 (6 bases). The CDR3 contains 17 residues. Trimming removed 4 bases from V and 0 bases from J, with 16 bases in between. CDR1 MGHRA and CDR2 YSYEKL come from the germline V gene. CDR3 protein: CASSLRGGTLSYNEQFF. CDR3 bases: TGCGCCAGCAGCCTCAGGGGCGGTACTCTCTCCTACAATGAGCAGTTCTTC.

This clonotype was counted many times. The chain has TRBV11-2 and TRBJ2-1; D possibly corresponds to TRBD1 (5 bases). This CDR3 contains 12 residues. Trimming shortened V by 4 bases and J by 15 bases, and 16 bases separated the two germline ends. Germline lookup yields CDR1 SGHAT and CDR2 FQNNGV. This chain's CDR3 is CASSSLGLGLFF. CDR3 DNA sequence: TGTGCCAGCAGCTCTCTGGGGCTGGGGCTGTTCTTC.

The sample holds many counts of this clonotype. The V call is TRBV6-6, the J call TRBJ2-7, with a tentative D call TRBD2 (5 bases). V shed 10 bases and J shed 0 bases, with 19 bases lying between them. From germline, CDR1 is MNHNY and CDR2 SVGAGI (reference sequence). The CDR3 spans 15 residues. The CDR3 region has the DNA TGTGCCACCAGGCGTGAGGGTTTGCCCTCCTACGAGCAGTACTTC. It codes for CATRREGLPSYEQYF.

This clonotype was recorded at least ten times. The chain uses TRBV15 and TRBJ2-5, with 7 bases identical to TRBD2. With 4 bases clipped from V and 0 bases from J, the junction kept 2 bases outside the gene matches. This CDR3 comprises 14 residues. The V gene's germline CDR1 is LNHNV and CDR2 YYDKDF (reference sequence). The CDR3 DNA reads TGTGCCACCAGCACCGCGGGGGACCAAGAGACCCAGTACTTC. It is translated as CATSTAGDQETQYF.

This clonotype has at least ten counts. V usage is TRBV27 and J usage is TRBJ2-7; D is ambiguous. V lost 6 bases and J 2 bases, leaving 11 bases between the germline ends. CDR3 size: 13 residues. The germline V gene encodes CDR1 MNHEY and CDR2 SMNVEV (reference sequence). CDR3 nucleotide sequence: TGTGCCAGCAGACACCCTGGAGCCTACGAGCAGTACTTC. Translating it yields CASRHPGAYEQYF.

This clonotype was counted many times. The chain joins TRBV20-1 to TRBJ1-2; 8 bases align to TRBD1. Germline CDR1 and CDR2: DFQATT and SNEGSKA (reference sequence). The trim removed 0 bases at V and 4 bases at J, leaving 7 bases unmatched. This CDR3 has 15 amino acids. The CDR3 region has the DNA TGCAGTGCTAGAGACCCGGACAGGGCGATCTATGGCTACACCTTC. Protein: CSARDPDRAIYGYTF.

This clonotype was counted many times. The DNA for the CDR3 is TGCAGCGTGGGACTAGCGGGAGGTACCCACGAGCAGTACTTC. This encodes CSVGLAGGTHEQYF. This chain joins TRBV29-1 and TRBJ2-7, with 15 bases matching TRBD2. CDR1 and CDR2 (germline): SQVTM, ANQGSEA. The CDR3 is 14 residues long. V was clipped by 6 bases and J by 5 bases; unmatched bases: 5.

This clonotype came up many times. The genes are TRBV6-2 or TRBV6-3 and TRBJ2-7; TRBD2 matches 13 bases. V shed 2 bases and J 6 bases; nucleotides not matched to a gene: 7. This CDR3 has 16 residues. Germline V gives CDR1 MNHEY, CDR2 SVGEGT. The DNA for the CDR3 is TGTGCCAGCAGTTACCCCCGGACTAGCGGGAGAAGCGAGCAGTACTTC. It encodes CASSYPRTSGRSEQYF.

This clonotype was seen ten or more times. The gene calls are TRBV5-1 and TRBJ2-2; D might be TRBD1 or TRBD2, each matching 5 bases. The CDR3 has 15 residues. Trimming removed 0 bases from V and 10 bases from J, with 16 bases in between. The V gene's germline CDR1 is SGHRS and CDR2 YFSETQ. CDR3 region: CASSLGGIQMEELFF. The DNA of the CDR3 is TGCGCCAGCAGCTTGGGGGGGATCCAAATGGAGGAGCTGTTTTTT.

This clonotype was recorded at least ten times. The gene calls are TRBV20-1 and TRBJ2-7; 9 bases line up with TRBD1. The germline gives CDR1 DFQATT, CDR2 SNEGSKA (reference sequence). The CDR3 contains 14 residues. Trimming removed 5 bases from V and 2 bases from J; junction bases left unmatched: 7. DNA for the CDR3: TGCAGTGCTGACCCCCGGGACAGGGCCTACGAGCAGTACTTC. Amino acids: CSADPRDRAYEQYF.

This clonotype was seen many times. The genes are TRBV15 and TRBJ2-1; TRBD1 might be the D (5 bases). Trimming removed 1 base at V and 10 bases at J, with 14 bases between. The CDR3 runs to 14 residues. CDR1 is LNHNV, CDR2 YYDKDF, per germline (reference sequence). The CDR3 protein is CATSRATGIREQFF. The CDR3 region has the DNA TGTGCCACCAGCAGAGCCACAGGAATACGGGAGCAGTTCTTC.

This clonotype occurred many times. CDR3 nucleotide sequence: TGCAGTGCTAGAGATCTTGGGGGCGGCACAGATACGCAGTATTTT. Residues: CSARDLGGGTDTQYF. This chain links TRBV20-1 with TRBJ2-3; tentatively, D is TRBD1 (6 bases). Trimming took 0 bases from V and 1 from J, leaving 11 bases between them. CDR1 DFQATT and CDR2 SNEGSKA come from the germline V gene (reference sequence). This CDR3 contains 15 residues.

This clonotype was detected ten times or more. The chain joins TRBV7-2 to TRBJ1-4; maybe TRBD1 (6 bases). Trimming took off 5 bases at V and 0 bases at J, with 13 bases between the two ends. CDR3 size: 16 residues. Germline assignment: CDR1 SGHTA and CDR2 FQGNSA. CDR3: CASSATGTTTNEKLFF. In DNA, the CDR3 is TGTGCCAGCAGCGCCACCGGGACAACAACTAATGAAAAACTGTTTTTT.

This clonotype was detected a few times. The V call is TRBV20-1, the J call TRBJ1-1; D is undetermined. Looked up from germline, CDR1 is DFQATT and CDR2 is SNEGSKA (reference sequence). Trimming stripped 0 bases from V and 1 base from J, with 9 bases between. CDR3 length: 14 residues. This CDR3 reads CSARDYVKNTEAFF. The CDR3 DNA reads TGCAGTGCTAGAGATTACGTAAAGAACACTGAAGCTTTCTTT.

This clonotype has at least ten counts. The V and J genes are TRBV30 and TRBJ2-7; possibly TRBD2 for D (6 bases). Trimming cost V 3 bases and J 0 bases, with 12 bases left between them. The CDR3 contains 14 residues. CDR1 is GTSNPN and CDR2 is SVGIG in the germline V gene (reference sequence). The CDR3: CAWSLGGPSYEQYF. CDR3 in DNA: TGTGCCTGGAGCCTCGGGGGACCCTCCTACGAGCAGTACTTC.

The sample holds many counts of this clonotype. The genes are TRBV28 and TRBJ1-5; TRBD1 matches at 9 bases. The CDR3 totals 14 residues. Per germline, CDR1 MDHEN and CDR2 SYDVKM. Trimming took 5 bases from V and 6 from J; bases not matched to a gene: 5. The CDR3 loop reads CASSTTGGIQPQHF. The CDR3 bases are TGTGCCAGCAGTACTACAGGGGGCATTCAGCCCCAGCATTTT.

The rearrangement uses TRBV6-5 and TRBJ1-4, with TRBD1 identical over 9 bases. The CDR3 covers 14 residues. Germline CDR1 MNHEY, CDR2 SVGAGI. Trimming took 7 bases from V and 8 from J; bases not matched to a gene: 8. The CDR3 DNA is TGTGCCAGCACCGGGACAGGGAGGTTCGAAAAACTGTTTTTT. Its translation: CASTGTGRFEKLFF.

Many counts were recorded for this clonotype. V is TRBV5-1 and J is TRBJ2-7; 7 positions agree with TRBD1. CDR3 size: 14 residues. Germline lookup yields CDR1 SGHRS and CDR2 YFSETQ. The ends lost 4 bases at V and 7 bases at J; junction bases unmatched: 11. DNA for the CDR3: TGCGCCAGCAGCCCGAGAGGGGGCGGACAGGAGCAGTACTTC. This gives the protein CASSPRGGGQEQYF.

V usage is TRBV12-3 or TRBV12-4 and J usage is TRBJ2-1; 14 bases fit TRBD2. Losses at the gene ends were 5 bases for V and 4 bases for J; bases not matched to a gene: 1. The CDR3 length is 15 residues. The CDR3 nucleotides are TGTGCCAGCAGTCGACTAGCGGGAGGGTACAATGAGCAGTTCTTC. This codes for CASSRLAGGYNEQFF.

This clonotype occurred many times. The genes are TRBV19 and TRBJ2-3; 7 bases are a match to TRBD2. V dropped 5 bases and J dropped 3; count of bases not matched to a gene: 14. Per germline, CDR1 LNHDA and CDR2 SQIVND (reference sequence). The CDR3 loop spans 17 amino acids. CDR3 amino acids: CASSSRQTSPLTDTQYF. The DNA of the CDR3 is TGTGCCAGTAGTTCCAGACAGACTAGCCCCTTGACAGATACGCAGTATTTT.

On this clonotype itself: A much more abundant neighbour one base away suggests this may be a read error. The V and J genes are TRBV5-4 and TRBJ2-4; D is perhaps TRBD1 or TRBD2 (5 bases each). Germline CDR1 is SGHNT and CDR2 is YYREEE (reference sequence). Trimming stripped 4 bases from V and 0 bases from J, with 11 bases between. The CDR3 extends over 15 amino acids. CDR3: CASSANGAAKNIQYF. CDR3 nucleotides: TGTGCCAGCAGCGCGAACGGGGCAGCCAAAAACATTCAGTACTTC.